This TCR beta chain was obtained from a study of T cells in Graves' hyperthyroidism and ophthalmopathy. Ten or more counts support this clonotype. V dropped 0 bases and J dropped 1 base, with 13 bases sitting between them. Per germline, CDR1 GTSNPN and CDR2 SVGIG (reference sequence). This CDR3 region has 15 residues. Researchers amplified the TCR beta CDR3 regions from RNA transcripts. The TCR CDR3 was amplified in a first-round RT-PCR using the HTBI primer set. TCRdb recomputed calls from the multiplex PCR reads with MiXCR, one row per CDR3 protein. Among around 420,000 distinct CDR3 sequences listed, more than 15% were seen once. Aged 18 to 65, the patients had hyperthyroidism that was newly diagnosed and had lasted under 2 months.

This clonotype originated in a woman younger than 30 with Graves' hyperthyroidism. The rearrangement joins TRBV30 to TRBJ2-7, with TRBD1 as a possible D gene (6 bases). The specimen sequenced was blood. The CDR3 loop reads CAWSVNLGASYEQYF. CDR3 sequence (DNA): TGTGCCTGGAGTGTAAACTTGGGGGCGTCCTACGAGCAGTACTTC.